This TCR beta chain was sequenced for a study of cytomegalovirus exposure and HLA in healthy donors. The CDR3 runs 15 residues. Germline V lookup: CDR1 SGHRS, CDR2 YFSETQ. Deletions cut 6 bases from V and 0 bases from J, with 10 bases between. Primers for the PCR totalled 60 Vbeta and 13 Jbeta. The method was immunoSEQ multiplex PCR; TCRdb's version includes in-frame clones alone and lacks a portion of them. The sample lists 95,000 to 150,000 clones, around 69% seen once, with around 8.8% in the top ten. The sample comprised PBMCs. The chain uses TRBV5-1 and TRBJ2-6, with D unclear. This clonotype was sampled from a woman between 40 and 55 years old in good health and CMV-seropositive. The CDR3 is CASTPSSSGANVLTF. The CDR3 region has the DNA TGCGCCAGCACCCCATCCAGCTCTGGGGCCAACGTCCTGACTTTC.